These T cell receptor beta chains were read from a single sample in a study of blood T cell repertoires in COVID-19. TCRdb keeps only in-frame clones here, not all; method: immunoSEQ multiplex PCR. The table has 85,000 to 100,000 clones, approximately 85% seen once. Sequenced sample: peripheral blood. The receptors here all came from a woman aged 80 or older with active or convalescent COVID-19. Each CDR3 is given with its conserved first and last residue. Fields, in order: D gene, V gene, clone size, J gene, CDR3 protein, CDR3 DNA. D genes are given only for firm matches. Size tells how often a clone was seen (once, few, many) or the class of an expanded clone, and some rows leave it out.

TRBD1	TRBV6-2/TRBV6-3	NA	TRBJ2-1	CASSQAGTVYNEQFF	TGTGCCAGCAGTCAGGCCGGGACAGTCTACAATGAGCAGTTCTTC
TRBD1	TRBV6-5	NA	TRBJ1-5	CASRKPTGSNQPQHF	TGTGCCAGCAGAAAACCGACAGGGAGCAATCAGCCCCAGCATTTT
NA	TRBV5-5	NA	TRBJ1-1	CASSPSGGQTEAFF	TGTGCCAGCAGCCCCTCGGGGGGGCAAACTGAAGCTTTCTTT
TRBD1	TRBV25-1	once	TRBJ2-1	CASRAGTGEFNEQFF	TGTGCCAGCAGGGCGGGGACAGGAGAATTCAATGAGCAGTTCTTC
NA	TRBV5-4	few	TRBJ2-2	CASSLGLQNTGELFF	TGTGCCAGCAGCTTGGGACTCCAGAACACCGGGGAGCTGTTTTTT
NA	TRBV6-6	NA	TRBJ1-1	CASSHLPGDTEAFF	TGTGCCAGCAGTCACCTTCCGGGAGACACTGAAGCTTTCTTT
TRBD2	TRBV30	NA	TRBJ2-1	CACGWTRNYNEQFF	TGTGCCTGTGGTTGGACTAGAAACTACAATGAGCAGTTCTTC
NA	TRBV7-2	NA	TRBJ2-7	CASSLFRAYEQYF	TGTGCCAGCAGCTTATTCAGGGCCTACGAGCAGTACTTC
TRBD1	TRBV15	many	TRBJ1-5	CATSRDRETPQPQHF	TGTGCCACCAGCAGGGACAGGGAGACTCCACAGCCCCAGCATTTT
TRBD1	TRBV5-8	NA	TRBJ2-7	CASSLGQGADEQYF	TGTGCCAGCAGCTTGGGACAGGGGGCTGACGAGCAGTACTTC
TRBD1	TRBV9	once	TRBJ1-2	CASSVDGTERYGYTF	TGTGCCAGCAGCGTAGATGGGACAGAGAGATATGGCTACACCTTC
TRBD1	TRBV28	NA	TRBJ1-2	CASRDRAGYGYTF	TGTGCCAGCAGGGACAGGGCGGGCTATGGCTACACCTTC
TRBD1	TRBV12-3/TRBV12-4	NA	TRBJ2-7	CASSRTGSYEQYF	TGTGCCAGCAGCAGGACAGGGTCTTACGAGCAGTACTTC
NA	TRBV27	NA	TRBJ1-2	CASSLVPGNSNYGYTF	TGTGCCAGCAGTTTAGTCCCCGGGAACTCTAACTATGGCTACACCTTC
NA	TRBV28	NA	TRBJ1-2	CASNIGQRNYGYTF	TGTGCCAGCAATATTGGACAGAGGAACTATGGCTACACCTTC
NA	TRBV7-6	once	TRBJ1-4	CASSLTSGDEKLFF	TGTGCCAGCAGCTTAACTTCAGGGGATGAAAAACTGTTTTTT
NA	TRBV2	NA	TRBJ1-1	CASREDSTEAFF	TGTGCCAGCAGAGAGGACAGCACTGAAGCTTTCTTT
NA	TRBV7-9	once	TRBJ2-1	CASSVSGTSYNEQFF	TGTGCCAGCAGCGTCAGCGGGACATCCTACAATGAGCAGTTCTTC
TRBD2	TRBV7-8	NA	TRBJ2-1	CASSSSGRHYNEQFF	TGTGCCAGCAGCTCTAGCGGGAGACATTACAATGAGCAGTTCTTC
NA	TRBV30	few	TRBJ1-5	CAWSVQGREGNQPQHF	TGTGCCTGGAGTGTACAAGGCAGGGAGGGCAATCAGCCCCAGCATTTT
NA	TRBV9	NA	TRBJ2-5	CASSVDQGVGETQYF	TGTGCCAGCAGCGTAGACCAAGGGGTGGGAGAGACCCAGTACTTC
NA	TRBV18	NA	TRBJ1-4	CASSQTGWDEKLFF	TGTGCCAGCTCACAGACCGGGTGGGATGAAAAACTGTTTTTT
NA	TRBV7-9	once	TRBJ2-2	CASSLGLSGELFF	TGTGCCAGCAGCCTGGGACTCTCCGGGGAGCTGTTTTTT
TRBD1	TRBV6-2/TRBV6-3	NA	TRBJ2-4	CASSYGTAQGIQYF	TGTGCCAGCAGTTACGGGACAGCACAGGGCATTCAGTACTTC
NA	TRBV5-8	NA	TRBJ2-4	CASSLRTVPPRNIQYF	TGTGCCAGCAGCCTTAGAACCGTACCCCCTCGGAACATTCAGTACTTC
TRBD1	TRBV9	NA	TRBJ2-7	CASSVGQGTAYEQYF	TGTGCCAGCAGCGTAGGACAGGGGACAGCCTACGAGCAGTACTTC
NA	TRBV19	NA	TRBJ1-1	CASSRTPAGDTEAFF	TGTGCCAGTAGTCGAACCCCCGCAGGGGACACTGAAGCTTTCTTT
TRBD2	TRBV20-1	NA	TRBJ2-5	CSASTSGREETQYF	TGCAGTGCTAGTACTAGCGGGAGAGAAGAGACCCAGTACTTC
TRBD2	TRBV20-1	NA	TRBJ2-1	CSLAEYNEQFF	TGCAGCCTAGCGGAGTACAATGAGCAGTTCTTC
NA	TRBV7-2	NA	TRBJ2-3	CASGLSWTSSTDTQYF	TGTGCCAGCGGACTTTCCTGGACCTCTAGCACAGATACGCAGTATTTT
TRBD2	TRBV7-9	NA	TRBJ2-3	CASTLGLAGEDTQYF	TGTGCCAGCACTCTAGGACTAGCGGGAGAGGATACGCAGTATTTT
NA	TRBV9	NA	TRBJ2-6	CASSPTQRTTGANVLTF	TGTGCCAGCAGCCCAACACAAAGGACTACTGGGGCCAACGTCCTGACTTTC
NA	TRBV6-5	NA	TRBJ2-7	CASTYEGGPNYEQYF	TGTGCCAGCACCTATGAAGGGGGTCCTAACTACGAGCAGTACTTC
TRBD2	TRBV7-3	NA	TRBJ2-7	CASSLEAGGSYEQYF	TGTGCCAGCAGCTTGGAAGCGGGAGGGTCCTACGAGCAGTACTTC
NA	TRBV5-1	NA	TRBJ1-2	CASSLSQGADGYTF	TGCGCCAGCAGCTTGTCACAGGGTGCGGATGGCTACACCTTC
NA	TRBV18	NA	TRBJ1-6	CASSSGAAVNSPLHF	TGTGCCAGCTCATCAGGGGCAGCGGTTAATTCACCCCTCCACTTT
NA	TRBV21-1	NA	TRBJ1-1	CASITHTTDDGEAFF	TGTGCCAGCATCACACATACGACAGACGATGGTGAAGCTTTCTTT
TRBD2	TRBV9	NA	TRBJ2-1	CASSPRRGTSINEQFF	TGTGCCAGCAGCCCCCGAAGGGGGACTAGCATCAATGAGCAGTTCTTC
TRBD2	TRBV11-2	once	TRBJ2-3	CASSSSGSSTDTQYF	TGTGCCAGCAGCAGTAGCGGGAGCAGCACAGATACGCAGTATTTT
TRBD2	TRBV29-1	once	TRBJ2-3	CSVGTFSGRAGTDTQYF	TGCAGCGTGGGCACCTTTAGCGGGAGGGCCGGCACAGATACGCAGTATTTT
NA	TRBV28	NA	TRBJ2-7	CASSLHFYEQYF	TGTGCCAGCAGCTTACATTTCTACGAGCAGTACTTC
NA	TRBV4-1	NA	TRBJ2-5	CASSQDWGRELQTQYF	TGCGCCAGCAGCCAAGATTGGGGGCGGGAGTTGCAGACCCAGTACTTC
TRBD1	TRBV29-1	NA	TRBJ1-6	CSADRAYNSPLHF	TGCAGCGCAGACAGGGCCTATAATTCACCCCTCCACTTT